This T cell receptor beta chain originates from a study of cytomegalovirus exposure and HLA in healthy donors. PCR employed 60 Vbeta and 13 Jbeta primers. Profiled with immunoSEQ multiplex PCR; TCRdb holds only in-frame clones, not every one. Of approximately 93,000 clones listed, about two thirds are singletons. Germline V gene lookup returns CDR1 SGHTA and CDR2 FQGNSA. The V gene lost 5 bases and the J gene lost 6 bases, with 7 bases spanning the gap. The CDR3 runs 12 residues. The chain combines TRBV7-2 with TRBJ2-2; no firm D call. The TCR comes from a boy younger than 18 in good health and CMV-seropositive. The sample taken for sequencing was PBMCs. The CDR3 spells CASSLRSGELFF. Here the CDR3 DNA reads TGTGCCAGCAGCCTGAGGTCCGGGGAGCTGTTTTTT.